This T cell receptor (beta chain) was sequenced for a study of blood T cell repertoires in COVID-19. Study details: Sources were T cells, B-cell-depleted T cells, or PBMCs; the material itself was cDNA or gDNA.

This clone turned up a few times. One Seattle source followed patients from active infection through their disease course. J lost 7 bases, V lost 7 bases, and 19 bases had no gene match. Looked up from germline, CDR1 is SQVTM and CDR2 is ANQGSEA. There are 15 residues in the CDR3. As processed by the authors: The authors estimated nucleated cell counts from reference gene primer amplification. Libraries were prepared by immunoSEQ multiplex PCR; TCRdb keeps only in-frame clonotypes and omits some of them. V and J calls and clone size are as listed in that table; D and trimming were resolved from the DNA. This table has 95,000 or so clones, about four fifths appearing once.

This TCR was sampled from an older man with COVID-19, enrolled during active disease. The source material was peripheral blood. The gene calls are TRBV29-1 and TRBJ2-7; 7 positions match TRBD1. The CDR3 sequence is CSGIIRQGELGEQYF. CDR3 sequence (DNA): TGCAGCGGCATCATTCGACAGGGTGAATTAGGGGAGCAGTACTTC.